These 20 T cell receptor beta chains were all obtained from the same sample, sequenced in a study of blood T cell repertoires in COVID-19. The protocol was immunoSEQ multiplex PCR, while the TCRdb copy is restricted to in-frame clones and leaves out a portion. Of 250,000 to 400,000 clones in the sample, 85% to 90% were seen once. The sample was peripheral blood. The receptors were gathered from a woman aged 25 to 39 with COVID-19, enrolled during active disease.

This chain uses TRBV5-4 with TRBJ2-2; D is uncertain. V was shortened by 0 bases and J by 1 base, with 7 bases between the two germline ends. The CDR3 runs to 15 residues. Germline V gene lookup returns CDR1 SGHNT and CDR2 YYREEE (reference sequence). The CDR3 here is CASSLGQLNTGELFF. CDR3 sequence (DNA): TGTGCCAGCAGCTTGGGACAACTGAACACCGGGGAGCTGTTTTTT.

The chain joins TRBV10-1 to TRBJ2-7, with 9 nucleotides matching TRBD1. The V gene's germline CDR1 is WNHNN and CDR2 SYGVQD (reference sequence). This CDR3 region has 15 residues. J was trimmed by 6 bases and V by 5 bases; bases with no gene match: 11. In DNA form, the CDR3 reads TGCGCCAGCAGTCAAACAGGGGGCGCTCAGGGCGAGCAGTACTTC. It specifies CASSQTGGAQGEQYF.

The chain recombines TRBV29-1 with TRBJ2-1; D possibly corresponds to TRBD2 (6 bases). With 3 bases removed from V and 4 bases from J, the gap between germline ends came to 13 bases. The germline V gene encodes CDR1 SQVTM and CDR2 ANQGSEA. The CDR3 extends over 14 amino acids. Written as DNA, the CDR3 is TGCAGCGTTGATGTCCGGGGGATTTACAATGAGCAGTTCTTC. Residues: CSVDVRGIYNEQFF.

The gene calls are TRBV7-2 and TRBJ1-5; TRBD1 agrees at 7 bases. Looked up from germline, CDR1 is SGHTA and CDR2 is FQGNSA. The CDR3 is made up of 15 amino acids. Trimming removed 3 bases from V and 4 bases from J; junction bases left unmatched: 6. The DNA of the CDR3 is TGTGCCAGCAGCTTGGCGGGGACAGCTAATCAGCCCCAGCATTTT. It encodes CASSLAGTANQPQHF.

V and J are TRBV30 and TRBJ1-3; a weak D match, TRBD1 (6 bases). V lost 2 bases to trimming and J lost 3 bases, with 8 bases between them. Germline V gene data show CDR1 as GTSNPN and CDR2 as SVGIG (reference sequence). The CDR3 length is 13 residues. As DNA, the CDR3 is TGTGCCTGGAGTTTAGGGGGTGGAAACACCATATATTTT. The encoded protein is CAWSLGGGNTIYF. Full variable domain (remainder filled in from reference TRBV30 and TRBJ1-3): SQTIHQWPATLVQPVGSPLSLECTVEGTSNPNLYWYRQAAGRGLQLLFYSVGIGQISSEVPQNLSASRPQDRQFILSSKKLLLSDSGFYLCAWSLGGGNTIYFGEGSWLTVV.

In its sample, this clone was seen once. DNA of the CDR3: TGTGCCTGGAGTGTACCGGGAGCCTCATCCTACGAGCAGTACTTC. This translates into CAWSVPGASSYEQYF. V gene TRBV30 combines with J gene TRBJ2-7; TRBD2 might be the D (6 bases). Germline-derived CDR1 and CDR2 are GTSNPN and SVGIG (reference sequence). This CDR3 has 15 amino acids. Trimming shortened V by 0 bases and J by 1 base, and 13 bases separated the two germline ends.

This chain connects TRBV7-9 to TRBJ2-3; a possible D gene is TRBD2 (5 bases). CDR1 is SEHNR, CDR2 FQNEAQ, per germline (reference sequence). Trimming shortened V by 5 bases and J by 2 bases, and 5 bases separated the two germline ends. The CDR3 has 12 amino acids. CDR3 bases: TGTGCCAGCAGCCGGGACACAGATACGCAGTATTTT. This codes for CASSRDTDTQYF.

The genes are TRBV7-9 and TRBJ1-2, with TRBD1 matching over 9 bases. The V gene end was trimmed by 0 bases and the J gene end by 4 bases; junction bases not matched to a gene: 6. Germline assignment: CDR1 SEHNR and CDR2 FQNEAQ (reference sequence). The CDR3 length is 16 residues. CDR3 DNA: TGTGCCAGCAGCTTAGCGGGGACAGGGTGGCCCTATGGCTACACCTTC. It translates to CASSLAGTGWPYGYTF.

This clone was counted once. Other DNA sequences in this specimen translate into the identical CDR3. The rearrangement links TRBV28 to TRBJ1-6; D gene unclear. This CDR3 has 12 residues. Germline V CDR1 and CDR2: MDHEN, SYDVKM. The ends were cut back, 3 bases at V and 9 bases at J, with 6 bases in the middle. The CDR3 coding sequence is TGTGCCAGCAGTTTCTCTGTTTCACCCCTCCACTTT. Translated: CASSFSVSPLHF.

This clone was recorded once. The rearrangement uses TRBV9 and TRBJ1-1, with D possibly TRBD1 on 5 matching bases. CDR1 is SGDLS, CDR2 YYNGEE, per germline. This CDR3 region has 14 residues. The germline V and J ends were trimmed by 4 bases and 4 bases, with 14 bases remaining between them. This chain's CDR3 is CASSSTQGGTEAFF. The CDR3 DNA sequence: TGTGCCAGCAGCTCAACTCAGGGAGGCACTGAAGCTTTCTTT.

The gene calls are TRBV27 and TRBJ2-3; 7 bases fit TRBD2. The CDR3 extends over 15 amino acids. In germline, CDR1 is MNHEY, CDR2 SMNVEV (reference sequence). Trimming cost V 5 bases and J 2 bases; bases outside gene matches: 7. For the CDR3, the DNA is TGTGCCAGCAGTCAACTAGCGTTGATCACAGATACGCAGTATTTT. Translating it yields CASSQLALITDTQYF.

This clone has a single count. The chain carries TRBV27 and TRBJ2-5; 12 positions agree with TRBD1. Per the germline V gene, CDR1 is MNHEY and CDR2 is SMNVEV (reference sequence). Trimming removed 2 bases from V and 5 bases from J; junction bases left unmatched: 6. CDR3 length: 16 amino acids. CDR3 nucleotides: TGTGCCAGCAGTTTACAGGGACAGGGGGCCTGGGAGACCCAGTACTTC. Translated, it gives CASSLQGQGAWETQYF.

This chain links TRBV15 with TRBJ2-7, with TRBD1 as a possible D gene (6 bases). CDR1 and CDR2 from the germline V gene are LNHNV and YYDKDF (reference sequence). The V end was cut by 1 base, the J end by 2 bases, with 21 bases between. This CDR3 region has 18 residues. The CDR3 nucleotides read TGTGCCACCAGCAGAGGCCATTCCGGACAGCGCCCTACCTACGAGCAGTACTTC. Translated: CATSRGHSGQRPTYEQYF.

The chain links TRBV7-9 to TRBJ2-1; 11 bases match TRBD1. The CDR3 spans 16 residues. Trimming took 5 bases from V and 9 from J; bases not matched to a gene: 12. CDR1 and CDR2 (germline): SEHNR, FQNEAQ (reference sequence). In DNA form, the CDR3 reads TGTGCCAGCAGCCCCGACCCCGGACAGGGGGCGAGTGAGCAGTTCTTC. Protein: CASSPDPGQGASEQFF.

The chain has TRBV6-1 and TRBJ2-1; 7 bases align to TRBD1. The V gene end was trimmed by 3 bases and the J gene end by 0 bases; junction bases not matched to a gene: 5. The CDR3 covers 16 residues. Germline CDR1 MNHNS, CDR2 SASEGT. CDR3 DNA: TGTGCCAGCAGTGACCAGGGACAGCCCTCCTACAATGAGCAGTTCTTC. Its protein product is CASSDQGQPSYNEQFF.

The J gene is TRBJ2-5, the V gene TRBV2; 9 bases line up with TRBD1. The V gene's germline CDR1 is SNHLY and CDR2 FYNNEI. Losses at the gene ends were 7 bases for V and 5 bases for J; bases not matched to a gene: 11. This CDR3 has 15 residues. The CDR3 region is CASKGEGQGRETQYF. The CDR3 region has the DNA TGTGCCAGCAAAGGAGAAGGACAGGGGAGGGAGACCCAGTACTTC.

In this sample, this clone turned up a few times. The chain uses TRBV28 and TRBJ1-6; tentative D call: TRBD1 (6 bases). This CDR3 has 15 residues. Germline loops: CDR1 MDHEN, CDR2 SYDVKM. Trimming stripped 6 bases from V and 9 bases from J, with 18 bases between. CDR3 in DNA: TGTGCCAGCAGCCTAAACACAGGGTACGGTTCACCCCTCCACTTT. It yields the protein CASSLNTGYGSPLHF.

CDR3 region: CASTSLGGRSYEQYF. The CDR3 nucleotides read TGTGCCAGCACTTCCCTGGGCGGGAGGTCCTACGAGCAGTACTTC. This rearrangement joins TRBV27 to TRBJ2-7, with 8 bases that match TRBD2. V shed 7 bases and J 1 base; nucleotides not matched to a gene: 9. This CDR3 has 15 amino acids. Germline assignment: CDR1 MNHEY and CDR2 SMNVEV (reference sequence).

The rearrangement links TRBV12-3 or TRBV12-4 to TRBJ1-5, with D possibly being TRBD1 (5 bases). The CDR3 runs to 13 residues. V gave up 8 bases and J gave up 4 bases, with 12 bases separating them. CDR3 region: CASFGGGNQPQHF. Here the CDR3 DNA reads TGTGCCAGCTTCGGGGGGGGGAATCAGCCCCAGCATTTT.

The rearrangement uses TRBV19 and TRBJ1-1; TRBD1 might be the D (5 bases). The CDR3 totals 13 residues. Germline loops: CDR1 LNHDA, CDR2 SQIVND (reference sequence). Trimming removed 3 bases from V and 5 bases from J, with 10 bases in between. DNA of the CDR3: TGTGCCAGTAGTATGCTCGGGGGAACTGAAGCTTTCTTT. It encodes CASSMLGGTEAFF.